This T cell receptor (beta chain) was found in a study of shared clonotypes between healthy human individuals. About the study: Three plates were used per donor for CD4 naive, three for CD4 memory, two for CD8 naive and one for CD8 memory.

Naive CD8 isolation took CD45RO-negative cells positively selected for CCR7 and excluded terminally differentiated effector memory CD45RA+ cells. This table comes from immunoSEQ multiplex PCR, and its TCRdb copy is limited to in-frame clones, with some not included. The sample carries 450,000 to 700,000 clones, about 95% recorded once. The CDR3 covers 9 residues. Looked up from germline, CDR1 is DFQATT and CDR2 is SNEGSKA (reference sequence). Comment on this clone: What it binds is unknown. Germline is not matched at one junction end, which may reflect a read error.

Broader study findings: The donor pool, a small one, limited the genetic and exposure-history diversity represented. Researchers sampled blood only, noting tissue repertoires likely differ.

Sample: naive CD8+ T cells sorted from blood. This clonotype was obtained from a woman aged 30 to 39 in good health. The rearrangement uses TRBV20-1 and TRBJ2-7; D is possibly TRBD2 (6 bases). CDR3 protein: CSASWDSDF. The CDR3 nucleotides are TGCAGTGCTAGTTGGGACTCCGACTTC.